This T cell receptor beta chain was observed in a study of T cell responses to AZD1222 COVID-19 vaccine. Clones were read by immunoSEQ multiplex PCR, and TCRdb kept only the in-frame ones, dropping some. The sample holds around 100,000 clones, 70% to 90% seen once. About this clone itself: Its matching antigen is unknown.

Points from the study as a whole: Once two AZD1222 doses were given, Spike-specific TCR breadth and depth went up.

Germline assignment: CDR1 LGHDT and CDR2 YNNKEL (reference sequence). The V segment lost 4 bases and the J segment 1 base; nucleotides outside the gene matches: 5. The CDR3 runs to 16 residues. The V and J genes are TRBV3-1 (or the pseudogene TRBV3-2) and TRBJ1-4, with 8 nucleotides matching TRBD1. The source material was peripheral blood, sampled on day 0 of AZD1222 vaccination. The source is an adult in good health. The CDR3 DNA reads as TGTGCCAGCAGCCTCGAGGACAGGGTAACTAATGAAAAACTGTTTTTT. Encoded protein: CASSLEDRVTNEKLFF.